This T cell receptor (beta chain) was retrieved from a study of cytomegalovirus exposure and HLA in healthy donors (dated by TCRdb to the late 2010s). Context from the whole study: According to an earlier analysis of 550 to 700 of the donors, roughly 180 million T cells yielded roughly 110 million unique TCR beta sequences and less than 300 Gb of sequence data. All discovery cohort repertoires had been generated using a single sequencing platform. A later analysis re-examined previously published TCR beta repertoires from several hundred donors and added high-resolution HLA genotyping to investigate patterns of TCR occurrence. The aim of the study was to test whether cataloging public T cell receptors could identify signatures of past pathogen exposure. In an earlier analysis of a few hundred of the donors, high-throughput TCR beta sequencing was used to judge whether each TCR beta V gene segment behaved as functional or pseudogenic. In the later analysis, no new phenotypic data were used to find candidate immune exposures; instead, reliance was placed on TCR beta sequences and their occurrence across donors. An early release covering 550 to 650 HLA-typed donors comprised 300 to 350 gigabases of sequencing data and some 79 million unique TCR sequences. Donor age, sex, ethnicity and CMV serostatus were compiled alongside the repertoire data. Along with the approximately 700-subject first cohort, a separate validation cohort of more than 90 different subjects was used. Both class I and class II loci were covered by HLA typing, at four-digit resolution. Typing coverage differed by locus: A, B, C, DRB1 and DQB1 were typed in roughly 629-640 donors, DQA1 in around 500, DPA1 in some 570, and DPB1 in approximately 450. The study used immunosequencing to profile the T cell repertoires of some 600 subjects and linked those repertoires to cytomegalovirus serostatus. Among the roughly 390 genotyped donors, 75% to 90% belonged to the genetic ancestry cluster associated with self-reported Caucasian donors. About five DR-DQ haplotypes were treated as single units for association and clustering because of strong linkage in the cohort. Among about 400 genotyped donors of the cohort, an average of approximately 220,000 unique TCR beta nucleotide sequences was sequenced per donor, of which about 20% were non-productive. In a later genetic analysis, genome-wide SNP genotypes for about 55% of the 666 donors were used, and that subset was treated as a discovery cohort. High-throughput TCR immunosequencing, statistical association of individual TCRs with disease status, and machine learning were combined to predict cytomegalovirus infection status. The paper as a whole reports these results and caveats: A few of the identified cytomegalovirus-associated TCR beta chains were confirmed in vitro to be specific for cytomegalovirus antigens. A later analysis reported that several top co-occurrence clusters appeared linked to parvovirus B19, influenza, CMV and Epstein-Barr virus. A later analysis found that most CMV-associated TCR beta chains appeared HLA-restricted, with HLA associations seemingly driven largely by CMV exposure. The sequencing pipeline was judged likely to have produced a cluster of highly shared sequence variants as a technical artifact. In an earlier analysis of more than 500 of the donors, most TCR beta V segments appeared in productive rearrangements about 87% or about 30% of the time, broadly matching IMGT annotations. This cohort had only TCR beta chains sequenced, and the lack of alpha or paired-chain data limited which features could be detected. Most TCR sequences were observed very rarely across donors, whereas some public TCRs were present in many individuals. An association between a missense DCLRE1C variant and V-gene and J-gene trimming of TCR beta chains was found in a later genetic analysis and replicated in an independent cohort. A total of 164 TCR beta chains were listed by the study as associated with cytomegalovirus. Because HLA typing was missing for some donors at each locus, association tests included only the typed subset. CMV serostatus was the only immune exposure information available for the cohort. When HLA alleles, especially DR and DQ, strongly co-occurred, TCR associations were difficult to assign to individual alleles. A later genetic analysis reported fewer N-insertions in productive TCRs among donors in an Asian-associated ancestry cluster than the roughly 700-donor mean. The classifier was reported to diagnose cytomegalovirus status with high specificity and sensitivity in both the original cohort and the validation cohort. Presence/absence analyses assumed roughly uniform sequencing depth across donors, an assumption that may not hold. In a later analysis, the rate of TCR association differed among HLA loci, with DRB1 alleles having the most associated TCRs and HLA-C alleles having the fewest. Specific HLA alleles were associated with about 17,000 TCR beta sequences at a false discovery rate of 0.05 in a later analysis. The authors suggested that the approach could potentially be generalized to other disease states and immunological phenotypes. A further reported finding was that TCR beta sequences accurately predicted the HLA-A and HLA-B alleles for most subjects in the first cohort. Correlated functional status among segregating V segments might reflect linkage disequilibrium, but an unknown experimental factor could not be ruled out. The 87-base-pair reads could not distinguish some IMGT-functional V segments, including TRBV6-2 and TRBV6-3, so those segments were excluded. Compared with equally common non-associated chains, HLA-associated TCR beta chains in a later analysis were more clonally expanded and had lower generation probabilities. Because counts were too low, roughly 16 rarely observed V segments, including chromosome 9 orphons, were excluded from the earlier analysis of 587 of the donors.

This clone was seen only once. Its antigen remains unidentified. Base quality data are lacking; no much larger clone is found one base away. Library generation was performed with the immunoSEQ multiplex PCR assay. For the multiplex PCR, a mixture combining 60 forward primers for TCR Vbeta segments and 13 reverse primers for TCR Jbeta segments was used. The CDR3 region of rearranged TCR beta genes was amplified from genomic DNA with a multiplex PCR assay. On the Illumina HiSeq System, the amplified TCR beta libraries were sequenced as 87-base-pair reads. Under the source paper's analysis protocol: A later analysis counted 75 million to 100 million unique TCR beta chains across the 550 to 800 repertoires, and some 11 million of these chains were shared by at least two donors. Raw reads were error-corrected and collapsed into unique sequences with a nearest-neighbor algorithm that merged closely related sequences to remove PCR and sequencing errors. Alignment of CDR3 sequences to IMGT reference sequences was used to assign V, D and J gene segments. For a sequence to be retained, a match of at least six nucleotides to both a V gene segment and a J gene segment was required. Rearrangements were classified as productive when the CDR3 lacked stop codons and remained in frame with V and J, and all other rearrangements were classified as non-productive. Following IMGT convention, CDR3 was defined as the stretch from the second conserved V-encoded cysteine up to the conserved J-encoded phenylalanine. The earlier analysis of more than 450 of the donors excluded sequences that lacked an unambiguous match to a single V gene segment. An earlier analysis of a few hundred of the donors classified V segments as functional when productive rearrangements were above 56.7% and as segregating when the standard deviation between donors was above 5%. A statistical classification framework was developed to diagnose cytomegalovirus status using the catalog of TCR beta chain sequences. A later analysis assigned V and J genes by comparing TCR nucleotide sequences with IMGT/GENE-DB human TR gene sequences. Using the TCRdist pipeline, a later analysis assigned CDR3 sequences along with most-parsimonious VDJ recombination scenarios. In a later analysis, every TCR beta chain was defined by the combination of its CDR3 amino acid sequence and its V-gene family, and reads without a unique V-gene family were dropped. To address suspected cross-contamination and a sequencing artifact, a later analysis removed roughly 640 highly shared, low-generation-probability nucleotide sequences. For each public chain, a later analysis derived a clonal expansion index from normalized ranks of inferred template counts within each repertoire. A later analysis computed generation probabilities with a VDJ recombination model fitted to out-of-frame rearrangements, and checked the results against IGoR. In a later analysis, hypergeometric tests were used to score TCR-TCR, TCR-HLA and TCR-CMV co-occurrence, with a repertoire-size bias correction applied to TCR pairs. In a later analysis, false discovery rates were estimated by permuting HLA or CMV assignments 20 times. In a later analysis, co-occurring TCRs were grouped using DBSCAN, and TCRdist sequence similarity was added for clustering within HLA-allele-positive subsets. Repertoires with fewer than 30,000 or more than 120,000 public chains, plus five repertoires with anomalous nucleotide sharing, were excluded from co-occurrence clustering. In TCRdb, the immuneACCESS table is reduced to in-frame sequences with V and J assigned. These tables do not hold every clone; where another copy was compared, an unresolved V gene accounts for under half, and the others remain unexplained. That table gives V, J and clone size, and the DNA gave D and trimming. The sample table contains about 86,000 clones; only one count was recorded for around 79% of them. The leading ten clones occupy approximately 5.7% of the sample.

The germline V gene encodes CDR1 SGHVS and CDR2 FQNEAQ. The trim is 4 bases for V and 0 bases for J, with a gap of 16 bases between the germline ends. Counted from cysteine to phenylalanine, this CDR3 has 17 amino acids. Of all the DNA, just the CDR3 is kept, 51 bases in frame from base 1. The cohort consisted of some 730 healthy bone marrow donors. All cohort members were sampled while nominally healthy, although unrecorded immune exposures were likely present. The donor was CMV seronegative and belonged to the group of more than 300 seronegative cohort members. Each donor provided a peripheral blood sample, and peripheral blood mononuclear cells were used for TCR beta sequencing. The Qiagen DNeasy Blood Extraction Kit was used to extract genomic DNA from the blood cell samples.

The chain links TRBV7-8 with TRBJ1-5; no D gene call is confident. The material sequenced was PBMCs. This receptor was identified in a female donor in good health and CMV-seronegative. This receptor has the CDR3 CASSSQARLNSNQPQHF. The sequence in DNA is TGTGCCAGCAGCTCGCAAGCCCGATTAAATAGCAATCAGCCCCAGCATTTT. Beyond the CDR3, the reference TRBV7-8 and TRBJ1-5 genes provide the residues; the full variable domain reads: GAGVSQSPRYKVAKRGQDVALRCDPISGHVSLFWYQQALGQGPEFLTYFQNEAQLDKSGLPSDRFFAERPEGSVSTLKIQRTQQEDSAVYLCASSSQARLNSNQPQHFGDGTRLSIL.